This entry is about one T cell receptor beta chain. This clonotype occurred a few times. The antigen it binds to is not known. There are no base qualities to consult, and no much larger clone falls within one base. High-throughput TCR beta sequencing profiled peripheral blood CD8+ and CD4+ T cells from healthy donors, Susac syndrome patients and multiple sclerosis patients. The multiple sclerosis controls were treatment-naive patients whose relapsing-remitting disease, either stable or active, fulfilled the revised McDonald criteria. Bulk CD8+ and CD4+ T cells were purified magnetically by negative isolation, whereas CD8+ TEMRA cells were enriched by FACS. Blood was collected in EDTA tubes and processed within 24 hours, with PBMCs isolated through density gradient centrifugation. PBMCs intended for TCR sequencing were cryopreserved in liquid nitrogen and were subsequently thawed in a 37 degrees C water bath. A purity of at least 90% was achieved for sorted or isolated CD4+, CD8+ and CD8+ TEMRA cells.

RNA was extracted with the RNeasy kit and roughly 0.5 to 1 ug was reverse transcribed using random hexamers. The immunoSEQ multiplex PCR assay, which covers 54 Vbeta and 13 Jbeta segments, was used to amplify TCR beta CDR3 regions. PCR amplification bias was corrected by using a synthetic template baseline for primer optimization and computational correction. Turning to the authors' computational methods: Reads were annotated to V, D and J genes per IMGT and analyzed with immunoSEQ Analyzer, keeping only productive sequences. Clonality was computed as one minus Shannon entropy normalized by log2 of the number of productive unique sequences. For each patient and control, public and private clones were evaluated among the 100 most prevalent clones. Clones were defined as Susac-specific when absent from the healthy and MS cohorts, from approximately 1,100 published viral clones and from other ImmuneACCESS disease sequences. The raw public data were reprocessed by TCRdb itself: fastp quality trimming at Q25, MiXCR clonotype calling, in-frame beta chains only. Duplicate CDR3 protein sequences are folded into a single record with the most common DNA and genes. TCRdb's processing, not the authors', yielded these V and J calls. Within this sample are 400,000 to 550,000 distinct CDR3 sequences, with approximately 85% of them counted one time only. The top ten clonotypes cover 0.09% to 0.15% of the sample.

The sample belongs to a study of CD8 T cells in Susac syndrome (dated by TCRdb to about 2019). Study-level background: Whether CD8+ T cell activation and differentiation in Susac syndrome was antigen driven was tested using repertoire sequencing. The clonality of the CD8+ T cell repertoire was compared across more than 9 healthy donors, around 14 Susac syndrome patients and roughly 16 multiple sclerosis patients.

The CDR3 contains 13 residues, cysteine and phenylalanine counted. The DNA shown is the 39-base CDR3, in frame from base 1. Looking up the germline V gene yields CDR1 SGDLS and CDR2 YYNGEE. V drops 2 bases and J drops 1 base, leaving 6 bases in between. On the study overall, not on this receptor specifically: The TCR sequencing and HLA analysis was acknowledged to have included a relatively small number of individuals.

The V and J segments used are TRBV9 and TRBJ1-1, with the D segment identity uncertain. The TCR comes from a human donor with multiple sclerosis. The sequenced material came from CD8+ T cells from PBMCs. Read as DNA, the sequence is TGTGCCAGCAGCGTGGGCTCGAACACTGAAGCTTTCTTT. It is translated as CASSVGSNTEAFF.